This T cell receptor beta chain was sequenced in a study of T cell changes during pregnancy in multiple sclerosis. The sample holds one count of this clone. The method was immunoSEQ multiplex PCR; TCRdb's version includes in-frame clones alone and lacks a portion of them. The table shows about 59,000 clones, with more than 75% occurring only once. The TCR was taken from a human donor whose cells served as feeder cells for cultures in a pregnancy study. Sequences were obtained from peripheral blood from another person, used as feeder cells.

The CDR3 DNA follows: TGTGCCAGCAGCTTGGGGCAGGTAATAATGAACACTGAAGCTTTCTTT. It specifies CASSLGQVIMNTEAFF. The gene calls are TRBV5-6 and TRBJ1-1; no definite D call. V lost 0 bases and J 0 bases, leaving 12 bases between the germline ends. The CDR3 is 16 amino acids. Germline values: CDR1 SGHDT, CDR2 YYEEEE.